This is a list of T cell receptor beta chains from one sample in a study of blood T cell repertoires in COVID-19. Method: immunoSEQ multiplex PCR; TCRdb's copy keeps in-frame clones and lacks some. Here the sample spans tens of thousands of clones, around 90% being singletons. Sequencing was done on a sample of peripheral blood. The origin of the receptors is a human donor in a cohort sampled during active COVID-19. Both conserved end residues are part of each CDR3. Each record gives: J gene, V gene, D gene, clone size, CDR3 protein, CDR3 DNA. D genes are given only for firm matches. A row's size may be missing; if present it is once, few, many or a size class.

j_gene: TRBJ2-1; v_gene: TRBV27; d_gene: .; abundance: .; CDR3aa: CASSLGQYNEQFF; CDR3nt: TGTGCCAGCAGTTTAGGTCAGTACAATGAGCAGTTCTTC
j_gene: TRBJ2-3; v_gene: TRBV5-1; d_gene: .; abundance: .; CDR3aa: CASRTVSGETDTQYF; CDR3nt: TGCGCCAGCCGGACGGTGTCAGGGGAGACAGATACGCAGTATTTT
j_gene: TRBJ2-5; v_gene: TRBV13; d_gene: TRBD2; abundance: .; CDR3aa: CASSSLAEGEQETQYF; CDR3nt: TGTGCCAGCAGCTCACTAGCGGAGGGAGAGCAAGAGACCCAGTACTTC
j_gene: TRBJ1-2; v_gene: TRBV5-8; d_gene: .; abundance: .; CDR3aa: CASSLGPGWYGYTF; CDR3nt: TGTGCCAGCAGCTTGGGTCCAGGGTGGTATGGCTACACCTTC
j_gene: TRBJ2-1; v_gene: TRBV15; d_gene: .; abundance: .; CDR3aa: CATSPRLLSSYNEQFF; CDR3nt: TGTGCCACCAGCCCCCGACTACTTAGCTCCTACAATGAGCAGTTCTTC
j_gene: TRBJ2-3; v_gene: TRBV24-1; d_gene: .; abundance: .; CDR3aa: CATSGAIDTQYF; CDR3nt: TGTGCCACCAGTGGCGCAATAGATACGCAGTATTTT
j_gene: TRBJ2-5; v_gene: TRBV9; d_gene: TRBD2; abundance: .; CDR3aa: CASSPPAGGMETQYF; CDR3nt: TGTGCCAGCAGCCCCCCGGCGGGGGGCATGGAGACCCAGTACTTC
j_gene: TRBJ1-5; v_gene: TRBV7-9; d_gene: .; abundance: .; CDR3aa: CASSAGRDNQPQHF; CDR3nt: TGTGCCAGCAGCGCAGGTCGCGACAATCAGCCCCAGCATTTT
j_gene: TRBJ1-5; v_gene: TRBV6-2/TRBV6-3; d_gene: .; abundance: .; CDR3aa: CASSYSRGQPQHF; CDR3nt: TGTGCCAGCAGTTACTCGAGAGGACAGCCCCAGCATTTT
j_gene: TRBJ2-3; v_gene: TRBV5-8; d_gene: .; abundance: .; CDR3aa: CASSALAASTDTQYF; CDR3nt: TGTGCCAGCAGCGCCCTAGCAGCCAGCACAGATACGCAGTATTTT
j_gene: TRBJ1-2; v_gene: TRBV25-1; d_gene: .; abundance: few; CDR3aa: CASSVRDNYYGYTF; CDR3nt: TGTGCCAGCAGTGTCCGGGACAACTACTATGGCTACACCTTC
j_gene: TRBJ2-1; v_gene: TRBV3-1/TRBV3-2; d_gene: TRBD2; abundance: .; CDR3aa: CASSQEVASGSKDEQFF; CDR3nt: TGTGCCAGCAGCCAAGAAGTCGCCAGCGGGAGTAAAGATGAGCAGTTCTTC
j_gene: TRBJ1-4; v_gene: TRBV19; d_gene: TRBD1; abundance: once; CDR3aa: CASSDRGTGSSGEKLFF; CDR3nt: TGTGCCAGTAGTGATCGGGGGACAGGGTCATCGGGTGAAAAACTGTTTTTT
j_gene: TRBJ2-1; v_gene: TRBV7-3; d_gene: .; abundance: .; CDR3aa: CASSPLAGSSYNEQFF; CDR3nt: TGTGCCAGCAGCCCCTTGGCGGGGAGCTCCTACAATGAGCAGTTCTTC
j_gene: TRBJ2-3; v_gene: TRBV9; d_gene: .; abundance: .; CDR3aa: CASSVRTMGADTQYF; CDR3nt: TGTGCCAGCAGCGTTCGGACTATGGGCGCAGATACGCAGTATTTT
j_gene: TRBJ2-3; v_gene: TRBV2; d_gene: .; abundance: once; CDR3aa: CASLLASTDTQYF; CDR3nt: TGTGCCAGCCTTTTAGCAAGCACAGATACGCAGTATTTT
j_gene: TRBJ2-5; v_gene: TRBV6-6; d_gene: TRBD2; abundance: .; CDR3aa: CASSYLAGEGETQYF; CDR3nt: TGTGCCAGCAGTTACCTAGCGGGAGAGGGAGAGACCCAGTACTTC
j_gene: TRBJ1-4; v_gene: TRBV21-1; d_gene: .; abundance: .; CDR3aa: CASSTRGQSNEKLFF; CDR3nt: TGTGCCAGCAGCACCAGGGGGCAAAGTAATGAAAAACTGTTTTTT
j_gene: TRBJ1-5; v_gene: TRBV4-1; d_gene: TRBD1; abundance: .; CDR3aa: CASSLQGAGNQPQHF; CDR3nt: TGCGCCAGCAGCCTCCAGGGGGCAGGCAATCAGCCCCAGCATTTT
j_gene: TRBJ1-2; v_gene: TRBV5-8; d_gene: .; abundance: .; CDR3aa: CASSLRGAIRGYTF; CDR3nt: TGTGCCAGCAGCCTCCGGGGGGCTATAAGAGGCTACACCTTC
j_gene: TRBJ2-1; v_gene: TRBV7-3; d_gene: .; abundance: .; CDR3aa: CASSSQGRVSYNEQFF; CDR3nt: TGTGCCAGCAGCTCCCAGGGAAGGGTCTCCTACAATGAGCAGTTCTTC
j_gene: TRBJ1-5; v_gene: TRBV18; d_gene: .; abundance: few; CDR3aa: CASSPTRGGVQPQHF; CDR3nt: TGTGCCAGCTCACCTACGAGGGGGGGCGTCCAGCCCCAGCATTTT
j_gene: TRBJ2-1; v_gene: TRBV5-1; d_gene: TRBD2; abundance: .; CDR3aa: CASSWTSGGAYEQFF; CDR3nt: TGCGCCAGCAGCTGGACTAGCGGGGGGGCATATGAGCAGTTCTTC
j_gene: TRBJ2-1; v_gene: TRBV11-3; d_gene: TRBD1; abundance: .; CDR3aa: CASSPSGTGGLSYNEQFF; CDR3nt: TGTGCCAGCAGCCCCTCCGGGACAGGGGGCCTGTCCTACAATGAGCAGTTCTTC
j_gene: TRBJ2-3; v_gene: TRBV6-5; d_gene: TRBD1; abundance: .; CDR3aa: CASSLGQGVTDTQYF; CDR3nt: TGTGCCAGCAGCCTCGGACAGGGGGTGACAGATACGCAGTATTTT
j_gene: TRBJ1-3; v_gene: TRBV30; d_gene: .; abundance: .; CDR3aa: CAWSVRGGNTIYF; CDR3nt: TGTGCCTGGAGTGTCCGAGGGGGAAACACCATATATTTT
j_gene: TRBJ2-5; v_gene: TRBV2; d_gene: TRBD1; abundance: .; CDR3aa: CASSPDRGNQETQYF; CDR3nt: TGTGCCAGCAGTCCGGACAGGGGAAACCAAGAGACCCAGTACTTC
j_gene: TRBJ2-1; v_gene: TRBV28; d_gene: TRBD2; abundance: .; CDR3aa: CASSNRGGGDNEQFF; CDR3nt: TGTGCCAGCAGTAACCGCGGCGGGGGGGACAATGAGCAGTTCTTC
j_gene: TRBJ2-3; v_gene: TRBV11-2; d_gene: .; abundance: .; CDR3aa: CASSLGPPTDTQYF; CDR3nt: TGTGCCAGCAGCTTGGGGCCCCCCACAGATACGCAGTATTTT
j_gene: TRBJ1-1; v_gene: TRBV5-6; d_gene: .; abundance: .; CDR3aa: CASSLGGSRMKAFF; CDR3nt: TGTGCCAGCAGTCTGGGAGGATCCAGGATGAAAGCTTTCTTT
j_gene: TRBJ2-3; v_gene: TRBV9; d_gene: .; abundance: .; CDR3aa: CASSPMGTTKDTQYF; CDR3nt: TGTGCCAGCAGCCCCATGGGGACAACAAAGGATACGCAGTATTTT
j_gene: TRBJ2-3; v_gene: TRBV2; d_gene: TRBD2; abundance: .; CDR3aa: CASSDGSGGTDTQYF; CDR3nt: TGTGCCAGCAGTGATGGTAGCGGGGGCACAGATACGCAGTATTTT
j_gene: TRBJ1-5; v_gene: TRBV12-3/TRBV12-4; d_gene: .; abundance: few; CDR3aa: CASSRRAQPQHF; CDR3nt: TGTGCCAGCAGCCGCAGGGCTCAGCCCCAGCATTTT
j_gene: TRBJ2-5; v_gene: TRBV4-2; d_gene: TRBD2; abundance: .; CDR3aa: CASSQATGGQETQYF; CDR3nt: TGTGCCAGCAGCCAAGCCACGGGGGGCCAAGAGACCCAGTACTTC
j_gene: TRBJ2-7; v_gene: TRBV19; d_gene: .; abundance: .; CDR3aa: CASSRGGRSSYEQYF; CDR3nt: TGTGCCAGTAGTAGGGGCGGCAGGAGCTCCTACGAGCAGTACTTC
j_gene: TRBJ1-1; v_gene: TRBV5-4; d_gene: .; abundance: .; CDR3aa: CATQARGLTEAFF; CDR3nt: TGTGCCACCCAAGCCCGAGGGCTCACTGAAGCTTTCTTT
j_gene: TRBJ1-1; v_gene: TRBV5-1; d_gene: .; abundance: .; CDR3aa: CASSLTPGSNTEAFF; CDR3nt: TGCGCCAGCAGCTTAACTCCAGGGTCGAACACTGAAGCTTTCTTT
j_gene: TRBJ2-2; v_gene: TRBV27; d_gene: .; abundance: .; CDR3aa: CASSLSRGGELFF; CDR3nt: TGTGCCAGCAGTTTATCTCGGGGCGGGGAGCTGTTTTTT
j_gene: TRBJ2-1; v_gene: TRBV7-6; d_gene: TRBD2; abundance: .; CDR3aa: CASRGGLAGGPNEQFF; CDR3nt: TGTGCCAGCAGGGGGGGACTAGCGGGAGGGCCCAATGAGCAGTTCTTC
j_gene: TRBJ2-7; v_gene: TRBV28; d_gene: TRBD1; abundance: .; CDR3aa: CASSSHPKGQGLDEQYF; CDR3nt: TGTGCCAGCAGTTCCCACCCGAAAGGACAGGGGTTGGACGAGCAGTACTTC
j_gene: TRBJ2-3; v_gene: TRBV20-1; d_gene: TRBD1; abundance: .; CDR3aa: CSASSGTGGSTDTQYF; CDR3nt: TGCAGTGCTAGTTCGGGGACAGGGGGTAGCACAGATACGCAGTATTTT
j_gene: TRBJ2-1; v_gene: TRBV9; d_gene: .; abundance: once; CDR3aa: CASSVATGNEQFF; CDR3nt: TGTGCCAGCAGCGTAGCTACGGGCAATGAGCAGTTCTTC
j_gene: TRBJ1-1; v_gene: TRBV27; d_gene: TRBD1; abundance: .; CDR3aa: CASSFQDRANTEAFF; CDR3nt: TGTGCCAGCAGTTTTCAAGACAGGGCGAACACTGAAGCTTTCTTT
j_gene: TRBJ2-5; v_gene: TRBV19; d_gene: TRBD2; abundance: .; CDR3aa: CASSLGLAGGDGQETQYF; CDR3nt: TGTGCCAGTAGTCTGGGACTAGCGGGAGGAGACGGGCAAGAGACCCAGTACTTC
j_gene: TRBJ1-2; v_gene: TRBV7-8; d_gene: .; abundance: .; CDR3aa: CASSLALGETNYGYTF; CDR3nt: TGTGCCAGCAGCTTAGCCTTGGGCGAAACTAACTATGGCTACACCTTC
j_gene: TRBJ2-3; v_gene: TRBV27; d_gene: .; abundance: .; CDR3aa: CASSLAGEDTQYF; CDR3nt: TGTGCCAGCAGTTTAGCCGGGGAAGATACGCAGTATTTT
j_gene: TRBJ1-2; v_gene: TRBV6-5; d_gene: TRBD1; abundance: .; CDR3aa: CASRSTGLGYTF; CDR3nt: TGTGCCAGCAGGTCGACAGGGTTAGGCTACACCTTC
j_gene: TRBJ2-1; v_gene: TRBV9; d_gene: .; abundance: .; CDR3aa: CASSGSLPSSYNEQFF; CDR3nt: TGTGCCAGCAGCGGATCACTACCTTCGAGCTACAATGAGCAGTTCTTC
j_gene: TRBJ2-3; v_gene: TRBV7-8; d_gene: TRBD2; abundance: .; CDR3aa: CASSLRGTTDTDTQYF; CDR3nt: TGTGCCAGCAGCTTACGCGGGACTACTGACACAGATACGCAGTATTTT
j_gene: TRBJ2-5; v_gene: TRBV5-4; d_gene: .; abundance: .; CDR3aa: CASSLSGEDETQYF; CDR3nt: TGTGCCAGCAGCTTGAGTGGGGAGGATGAAACCCAGTACTTC
j_gene: TRBJ2-1; v_gene: TRBV6-2/TRBV6-3; d_gene: TRBD2; abundance: .; CDR3aa: CASSETGGRVYNEQFF; CDR3nt: TGTGCCAGCAGTGAGACGGGCGGGAGGGTTTACAATGAGCAGTTCTTC
j_gene: TRBJ2-1; v_gene: TRBV7-2; d_gene: TRBD1; abundance: once; CDR3aa: CASRPGQGYNEQFF; CDR3nt: TGTGCCAGCAGGCCCGGACAGGGCTACAATGAGCAGTTCTTC
j_gene: TRBJ1-6; v_gene: TRBV5-1; d_gene: .; abundance: .; CDR3aa: CASSLEQGASPLHF; CDR3nt: TGCGCCAGCAGCTTGGAACAGGGTGCATCACCCCTCCACTTT
j_gene: TRBJ1-2; v_gene: TRBV6-6; d_gene: .; abundance: .; CDR3aa: CASSYSPGEVGYGYTF; CDR3nt: TGTGCCAGCAGTTACTCTCCAGGGGAAGTCGGCTATGGCTACACCTTC